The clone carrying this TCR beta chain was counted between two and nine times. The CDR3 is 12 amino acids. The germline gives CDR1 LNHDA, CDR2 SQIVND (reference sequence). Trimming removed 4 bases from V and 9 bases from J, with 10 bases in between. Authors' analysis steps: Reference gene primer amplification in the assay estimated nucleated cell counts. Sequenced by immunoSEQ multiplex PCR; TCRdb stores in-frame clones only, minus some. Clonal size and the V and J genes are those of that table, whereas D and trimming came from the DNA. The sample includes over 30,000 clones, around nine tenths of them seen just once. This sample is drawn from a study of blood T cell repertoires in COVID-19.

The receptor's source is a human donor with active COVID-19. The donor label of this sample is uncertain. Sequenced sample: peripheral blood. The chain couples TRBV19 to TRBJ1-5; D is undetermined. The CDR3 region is CASSTTRRPQHF. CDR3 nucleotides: TGTGCCAGTAGTACCACCAGGCGGCCCCAGCATTTT.